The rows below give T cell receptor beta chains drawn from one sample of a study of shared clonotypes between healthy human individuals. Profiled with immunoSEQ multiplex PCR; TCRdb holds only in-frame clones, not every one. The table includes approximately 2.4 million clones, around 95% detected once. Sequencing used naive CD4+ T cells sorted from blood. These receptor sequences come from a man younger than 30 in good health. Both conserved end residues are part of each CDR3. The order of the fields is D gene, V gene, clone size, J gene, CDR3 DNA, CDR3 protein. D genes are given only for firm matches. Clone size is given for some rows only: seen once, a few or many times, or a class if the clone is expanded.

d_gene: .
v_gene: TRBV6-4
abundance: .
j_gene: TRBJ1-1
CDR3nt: TGTGCCAGCAGGGTGGACGGATTGAACACTGAAGCTTTCTTT
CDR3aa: CASRVDGLNTEAFF

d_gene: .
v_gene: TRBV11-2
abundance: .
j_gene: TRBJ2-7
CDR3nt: TGTGCCAGCAGCTTTTCGTCAGGGTCCTACGAGCAGTACTTC
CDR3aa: CASSFSSGSYEQYF

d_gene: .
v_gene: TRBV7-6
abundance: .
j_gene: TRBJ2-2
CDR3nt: TGTGCCAGCAGCGGGGGTGGAGCCGGGGAGCTGTTTTTT
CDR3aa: CASSGGGAGELFF

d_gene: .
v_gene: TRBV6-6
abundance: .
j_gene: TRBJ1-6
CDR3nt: TGTGCCAGCAGAGACAGGAGGGAGAATTCACCCCTCCACTTT
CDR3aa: CASRDRRENSPLHF

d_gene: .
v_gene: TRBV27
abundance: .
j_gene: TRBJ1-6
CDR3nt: TGTGCCAGCAGTTCTGGGGGGCGGTCACCCCTCCACTTT
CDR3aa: CASSSGGRSPLHF

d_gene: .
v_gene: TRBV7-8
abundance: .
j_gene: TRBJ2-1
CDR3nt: TGTGCCAGCAGCTCAGATGGGGCGACGAGCTCCTACAATGAGCAGTTCTTC
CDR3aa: CASSSDGATSSYNEQFF

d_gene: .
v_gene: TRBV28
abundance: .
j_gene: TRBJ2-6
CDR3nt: TGTGCCAGCAGTTCAGGGGCCTCTGGGGCCAACGTCCTGACTTTC
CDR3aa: CASSSGASGANVLTF

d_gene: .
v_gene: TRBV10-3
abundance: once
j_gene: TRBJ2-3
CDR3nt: TGTGCCATCAGTGCGAGCCTATCGAGCACAGATACGCAGTATTTT
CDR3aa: CAISASLSSTDTQYF

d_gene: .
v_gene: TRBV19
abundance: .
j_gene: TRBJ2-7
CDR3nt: TGTGCCAGTAGCCTGGGACCGGGCTCCTACGAGCAGTACTTC
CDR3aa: CASSLGPGSYEQYF

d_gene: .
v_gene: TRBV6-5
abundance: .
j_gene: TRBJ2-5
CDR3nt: TGTGCCAGCAGTTACTCTGGACAGCAAGAGACCCAGTACTTC
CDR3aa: CASSYSGQQETQYF

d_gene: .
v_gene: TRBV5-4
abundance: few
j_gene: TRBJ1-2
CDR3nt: TGTGCCAGCAGCTTGGGGGGGAGCTATGGCTACACCTTC
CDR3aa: CASSLGGSYGYTF

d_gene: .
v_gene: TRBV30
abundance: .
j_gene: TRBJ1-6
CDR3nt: TGTGCCTGGAGTGTACGAGAGACACCCCTCCACTTT
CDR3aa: CAWSVRETPLHF

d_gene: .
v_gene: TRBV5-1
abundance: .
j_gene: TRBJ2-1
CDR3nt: TGCGCCAGCAGCATCCCCGGGACCATCTACAATGAGCAGTTCTTC
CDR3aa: CASSIPGTIYNEQFF

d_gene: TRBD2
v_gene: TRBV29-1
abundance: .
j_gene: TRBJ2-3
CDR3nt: TGCAGCGGTGGGCTAGCGGGGTACACAGATACGCAGTATTTT
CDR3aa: CSGGLAGYTDTQYF

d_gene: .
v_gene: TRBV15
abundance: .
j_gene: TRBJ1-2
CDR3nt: TGTGCCACCAGCAGAGATTGGGGGGTCTATGGCTACACCTTC
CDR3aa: CATSRDWGVYGYTF

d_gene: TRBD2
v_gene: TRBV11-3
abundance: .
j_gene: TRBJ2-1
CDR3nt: TGTGCCAGCAGCTTAGAGGGGGGGAGCTCCTACAATGAGCAGTTCTTC
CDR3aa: CASSLEGGSSYNEQFF

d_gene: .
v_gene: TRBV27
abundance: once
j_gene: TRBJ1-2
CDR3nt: TGTGCCAGCAGTTTAAGTAGAGCGGGCCCTAACTATGGCTACACCTTC
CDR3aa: CASSLSRAGPNYGYTF

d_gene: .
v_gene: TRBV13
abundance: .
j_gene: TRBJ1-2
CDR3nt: TGTGCCAGCAGCAAACAGGGAGGCGGCTATGGCTACACCTTC
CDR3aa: CASSKQGGGYGYTF

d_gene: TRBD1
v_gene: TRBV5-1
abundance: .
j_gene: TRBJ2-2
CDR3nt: TGCGCCAGCACCTACGGGACAGGGGTCACCGGGGAGCTGTTTTTT
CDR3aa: CASTYGTGVTGELFF

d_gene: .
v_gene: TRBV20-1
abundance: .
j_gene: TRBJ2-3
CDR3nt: TGCAGTGCTAGAGGGCTAGATACGCAGTATTTT
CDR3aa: CSARGLDTQYF

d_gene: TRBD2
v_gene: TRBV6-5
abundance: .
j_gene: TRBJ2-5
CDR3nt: TGTGCCAGCAGTTCACCGGGACTAGCGGGAGAGACCCAGTACTTC
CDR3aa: CASSSPGLAGETQYF

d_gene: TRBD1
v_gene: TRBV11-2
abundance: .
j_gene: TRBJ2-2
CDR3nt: TGTGCCAGTTTGGGACAGGGGAAGACCGGGGAGCTGTTTTTT
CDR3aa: CASLGQGKTGELFF

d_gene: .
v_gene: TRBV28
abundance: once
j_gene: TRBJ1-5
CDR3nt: TGTGCCAGCAGCCGAAGGCGGGATAGCAATCAGCCCCAGCATTTT
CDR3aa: CASSRRRDSNQPQHF

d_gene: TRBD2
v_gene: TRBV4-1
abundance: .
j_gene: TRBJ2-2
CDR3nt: TGCGCCAGCAGCCTTCAGGGACTAGGGAACACCGGGGAGCTGTTTTTT
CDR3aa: CASSLQGLGNTGELFF

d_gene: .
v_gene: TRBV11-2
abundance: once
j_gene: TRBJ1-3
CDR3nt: TGTGCCAGCAGACGCGCCGGTGAAAACACCATATATTTT
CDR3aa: CASRRAGENTIYF

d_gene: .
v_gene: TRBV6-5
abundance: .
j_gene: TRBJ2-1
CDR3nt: TGTGCCAGCAGTTACTCGCGTAATGAGCAGTTCTTC
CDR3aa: CASSYSRNEQFF

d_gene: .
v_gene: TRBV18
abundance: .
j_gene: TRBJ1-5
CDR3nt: TGTGCCAGCTCACCAATTCCCCAGGGATTCAATCAGCCCCAGCATTTT
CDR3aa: CASSPIPQGFNQPQHF

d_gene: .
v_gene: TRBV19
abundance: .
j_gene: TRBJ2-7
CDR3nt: TGTGCCAGTAGTACTAAAAGGGGGAACCCGCCTTACGAGCAGTACTTC
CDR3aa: CASSTKRGNPPYEQYF

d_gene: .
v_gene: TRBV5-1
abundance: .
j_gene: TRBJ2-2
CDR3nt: TGCGCCAGCAGCTTGGAAACAATCGGGACCGGGGAGCTGTTTTTT
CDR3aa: CASSLETIGTGELFF

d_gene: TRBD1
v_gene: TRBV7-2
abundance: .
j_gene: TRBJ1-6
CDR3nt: TGTGCCAGCAGCTCAGGACAGGGCAGTTTAAACTCCTATAATTCACCCCTCCACTTT
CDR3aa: CASSSGQGSLNSYNSPLHF

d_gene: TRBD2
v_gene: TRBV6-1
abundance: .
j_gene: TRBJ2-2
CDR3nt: TGTGCCAGCAGTTTTGCGGGAGGGCCTAACGGGGAGCTGTTTTTT
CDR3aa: CASSFAGGPNGELFF